This paragraph covers one T cell receptor (beta chain) sequence. Its antigen is as yet unknown. The sample comes from a study of cytomegalovirus exposure and HLA in healthy donors. Notes on the study in general: Per a prior analysis, the majority of TCR beta V segments were productive roughly 90% or roughly 30% of the time.

The V gene end was trimmed by 1 base and the J gene end by 4 bases; junction bases not matched to a gene: 3. The CDR3 has 15 amino acids. Germline values: CDR1 SGHNT, CDR2 YYREEE (reference sequence). In the PCR, 60 Vbeta and 13 Jbeta primers were used. Assay used: immunoSEQ multiplex PCR; TCRdb lists only in-frame clones, some missing. Here the sample spans 180,000 or so clones, 75% to 80% being singletons. This chain connects TRBV5-4 to TRBJ1-2; 11 nucleotides align to TRBD1. This receptor was taken from a man in his fifties in good health and CMV-seropositive. Sequenced input: PBMCs. CDR3 in DNA: TGTGCCAGCAGCTTGTGGGACAGGGGGATCTATGGCTACACCTTC. Its protein product is CASSLWDRGIYGYTF. Supplemented by reference TRBV5-4 and TRBJ1-2, the full variable domain reads ETGVTQSPTHLIKTRGQQVTLRCSSQSGHNTVSWYQQALGQGPQFIFQYYREEENGRGNFPPRFSGLQFPNYSSELNVNALELDDSALYLCASSLWDRGIYGYTFGSGTRLTVV.